One and the same sample provided the 17 T cell receptor beta chains below, sequenced in a study of regulatory T cells in long-lasting Graves disease. Arm-PCR of CDR3 regions with iRepertoire HTBI primers generated TCR beta libraries. Each CDR3 protein gets one entry after TCRdb re-called the multiplex PCR reads with MiXCR. Here the sample spans hundreds of thousands of distinct CDR3 sequences, 20% to 25% being singletons. Specified time point: persistent/refractory GD, antithyroid drugs over 5 years with positive TRAb. The TCR library was made from RNA extracted from PBMCs. The sample here was peripheral blood mononuclear cells (PBMCs), taken when the disease was refractory, from a patient treated with antithyroid drugs. Source of these receptors: a female donor with Graves disease.

This clonotype was detected only a few times. The genes are TRBV7-9 and TRBJ1-5; perhaps TRBD1 as D (6 bases). V lost 5 bases, J lost 4 bases, and 15 bases lay in between. Germline V gene data show CDR1 as SEHNR and CDR2 as FQNEAQ (reference sequence). The CDR3 length is 15 residues. CDR3 sequence reads: CASSLTGTINQPQHF. The CDR3 nucleotides read TGTGCCAGCAGCCTAACCGGGACAATAAATCAGCCCCAGCATTTT. Based on the CDR3 plus reference TRBV7-9 and TRBJ1-5, the full variable domain is DTGVSQNPRHKITKRGQNVTFRCDPISEHNRLYWYRQTLGQGPEFLTYFQNEAQLEKSRLLSDRFSAERPKGSFSTLEIQRTEQGDSAMYLCASSLTGTINQPQHFGDGTRLSIL.

This clonotype was detected ten times or more. CDR3 loop: CSVVADGFYGYTF. The CDR3 coding sequence is TGCAGCGTTGTGGCGGACGGATTCTATGGCTACACCTTC. The chain recombines TRBV29-1 with TRBJ1-2, with D hard to call. V was cut by 4 bases and J by 4 bases, with 13 bases left in between. This CDR3 contains 13 residues. Germline V gives CDR1 SQVTM, CDR2 ANQGSEA.

This clonotype was seen a few times. This chain uses TRBV11-2 with TRBJ2-7; TRBD1 agrees at 7 bases. From germline, CDR1 is SGHAT and CDR2 FQNNGV. The CDR3 runs 14 residues. The V and J ends lost 5 bases and 4 bases, in that order; junction bases with no gene match: 8. In DNA, the CDR3 is TGTGCCAGCAGCCCATGGACAGGCAATTACGAGCAGTACTTC. Encoded protein: CASSPWTGNYEQYF.

This clonotype was observed many times. The chain links TRBV28 to TRBJ2-5; D gene uncertain. Between the trimmed V and J ends, which lost 3 bases and 4 bases, there was a span of 12 bases. The CDR3 covers 14 residues. Germline CDR1 MDHEN, CDR2 SYDVKM. The CDR3 spells CASSLGSRIETQYF. The CDR3 DNA follows: TGTGCCAGCAGTTTGGGCAGTCGTATAGAGACCCAGTACTTC.

This clonotype was observed a few times. J is TRBJ1-1 and V is TRBV5-4; D call uncertain. The germline gives CDR1 SGHNT, CDR2 YYREEE (reference sequence). The CDR3 extends over 13 amino acids. V was pared by 7 bases and J by 1 base, with 11 bases between. The CDR3 DNA sequence: TGTGCCAGCTTCAGTGGAGCGAACACTGAAGCTTTCTTT. Its translation: CASFSGANTEAFF. Full variable domain (remainder filled in from reference TRBV5-4 and TRBJ1-1): ETGVTQSPTHLIKTRGQQVTLRCSSQSGHNTVSWYQQALGQGPQFIFQYYREEENGRGNFPPRFSGLQFPNYSSELNVNALELDDSALYLCASFSGANTEAFFGQGTRLTVV.

The chain employs TRBV7-2 and TRBJ2-5; tentatively, D is TRBD2 (6 bases). CDR3 length equals 13 residues. V was trimmed by 4 bases and J by 5 bases, leaving 11 bases between them. Germline CDR1 and CDR2: SGHTA and FQGNSA. The CDR3 nucleotides are TGTGCCAGCAGCTGGAGGGGCGGCGAGACCCAGTACTTC. Amino acid sequence: CASSWRGGETQYF. Variable domain in full (rest from reference TRBV7-2 and TRBJ2-5): GAGVSQSPSNKVTEKGKDVELRCDPISGHTALYWYRQSLGQGLEFLIYFQGNSAPDKSGLPSDRFSAERTGGSVSTLTIQRTQQEDSAVYLCASSWRGGETQYFGPGTRLLVL.

In its sample, this clonotype was seen many times. The chain carries TRBV29-1 and TRBJ1-1, with 7 bases identical to TRBD1. CDR3 size: 15 residues. Germline V gene sequence: CDR1 SQVTM, CDR2 ANQGSEA. Germline trimming cut 5 bases from V and 3 bases from J; bases unmatched to any gene: 12. The DNA of the CDR3 is TGCAGCGTTTGGGAGTTAAGACAGGGCTACACTGAAGCTTTCTTT. Translation: CSVWELRQGYTEAFF.

This clonotype has at least ten counts. The chain links TRBV6-5 to TRBJ1-1; 11 bases map to TRBD1. The length of the CDR3 is 18 residues. The V gene's germline CDR1 is MNHEY and CDR2 SVGAGI. Trimming removed 0 bases from V and 2 bases from J; junction bases left unmatched: 8. The CDR3 protein is CASSYSTGTGGNNTEAFF. The CDR3 bases are TGTGCCAGCAGTTACTCGACCGGGACAGGGGGGAATAACACTGAAGCTTTCTTT.

As concerns this clonotype: Possible read error: a much larger clone is one base away. DNA of the CDR3: TGTGCCAGCAGTTTGCCAGGGGCCCAGTACTTC. It translates to CASSLPGAQYF. The V call is TRBV2, the J call TRBJ2-5; possibly TRBD1 for D (6 bases). The CDR3 has 11 residues. Trimming took off 5 bases at V and 9 bases at J, with 10 bases between the two ends. The germline V gene has CDR1 SNHLY and CDR2 FYNNEI.

The V call is TRBV5-1, the J call TRBJ2-7; maybe TRBD1 (5 bases). This CDR3 is built from 14 residues. Germline CDR1 and CDR2: SGHRS and YFSETQ. Trimming took 0 bases from V and 1 from J, leaving 8 bases between them. The CDR3 region has the DNA TGCGCCAGCAGCTTGGACGACAGTTCCTACGAGCAGTACTTC. Translating gives CASSLDDSSYEQYF. The entire variable domain, with the rest obtained from reference TRBV5-1 and TRBJ2-7, is as follows: KAGVTQTPRYLIKTRGQQVTLSCSPISGHRSVSWYQQTPGQGLQFLFEYFSETQRNKGNFPGRFSGRQFSNSRSEMNVSTLELGDSALYLCASSLDDSSYEQYFGPGTRLTVT.

This clonotype has more than one count but fewer than ten. This chain uses TRBV7-2 with TRBJ2-7; 7 bases align to TRBD2. This CDR3 has 13 residues. Trimming cost V 4 bases and J 7 bases; bases outside gene matches: 7. Germline V gives CDR1 SGHTA, CDR2 FQGNSA. This CDR3 is CASSSGLTFEQYF. CDR3 nucleotide sequence: TGTGCCAGCAGCTCGGGACTAACTTTTGAGCAGTACTTC.

The J gene is TRBJ2-5, the V gene TRBV20-1; D call uncertain. This CDR3 has 13 amino acids. Germline loops: CDR1 DFQATT, CDR2 SNEGSKA (reference sequence). V was cut by 5 bases and J by 3 bases, with 13 bases left in between. This CDR3 reads CSALQILEETQYF. The CDR3 region has the DNA TGCAGTGCTTTACAGATTCTAGAAGAGACCCAGTACTTC.

This clonotype was detected many times. This chain uses TRBV6-1 with TRBJ1-1, with D perhaps matching TRBD1 (6 bases). Per germline, CDR1 MNHNS and CDR2 SASEGT. V lost 7 bases and J 6 bases, leaving 21 bases between the germline ends. The CDR3 sequence is 15 residues long. CDR3 sequence (DNA): TGTGCCAGCAACAACAGGGACGGCCGGATGGCTGAAGCTTTCTTT. The encoded protein is CASNNRDGRMAEAFF.

The gene calls are TRBV28 and TRBJ2-1, with 10 bases matching TRBD2. The CDR3 sequence is 15 residues long. Trimming took 4 bases from V and 7 from J; bases not matched to a gene: 7. Germline V gives CDR1 MDHEN, CDR2 SYDVKM. CDR3 DNA sequence: TGTGCCAGCAGTTCCGGACTAGCGGTAGTGAATGAGCAGTTCTTC. Protein: CASSSGLAVVNEQFF.

The genes are TRBV30 and TRBJ1-6; 7 bases align to TRBD1. CDR1 and CDR2 from the germline V gene are GTSNPN and SVGIG (reference sequence). This CDR3 contains 13 residues. V lost 4 bases and J lost 5; bases outside the gene matches: 2. Written as DNA, the CDR3 is TGTGCCTGGAACAGGGGCGATAATTCACCCCTCCACTTT. This encodes CAWNRGDNSPLHF.

This chain uses TRBV4-1 with TRBJ2-2; D not certain. The V gene lost 5 bases and the J gene lost 2 bases, with 12 bases spanning the gap. Germline lookup yields CDR1 MGHRA and CDR2 YSYEKL. The length of the CDR3 is 15 residues. CDR3 sequence reads: CASSFSPINTGELFF. For the CDR3, the DNA is TGCGCCAGCAGCTTCAGTCCGATTAACACCGGGGAGCTGTTTTTT.

The chain links TRBV29-1 to TRBJ1-1; D is unclear. The V end was cut by 4 bases, the J end by 1 base, with 7 bases between. The germline CDR1 and CDR2 sequences are SQVTM and ANQGSEA. This CDR3 spans 12 amino acids. The CDR3 bases are TGCAGCGTTGGGTGGGAGAACACTGAAGCTTTCTTT. Protein product: CSVGWENTEAFF.